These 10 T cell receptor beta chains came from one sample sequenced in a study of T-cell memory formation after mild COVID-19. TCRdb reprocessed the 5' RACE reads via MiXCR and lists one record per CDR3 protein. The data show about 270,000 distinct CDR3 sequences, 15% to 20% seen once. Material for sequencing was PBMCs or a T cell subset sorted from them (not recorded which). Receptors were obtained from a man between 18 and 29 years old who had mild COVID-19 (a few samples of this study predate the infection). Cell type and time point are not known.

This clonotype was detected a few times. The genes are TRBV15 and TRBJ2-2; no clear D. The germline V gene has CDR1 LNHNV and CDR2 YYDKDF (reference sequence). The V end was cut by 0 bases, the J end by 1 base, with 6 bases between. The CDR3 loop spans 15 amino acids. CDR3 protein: CATSRDGLNTGELFF. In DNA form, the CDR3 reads TGTGCCACCAGCAGAGACGGCTTGAACACCGGGGAGCTGTTTTTT.

The CDR3 DNA reads TGTGCCAGCAGTGCTCGAGAGTTAGCCCTCCACTTT. Protein: CASSARELALHF. The rearrangement links TRBV6-6 to TRBJ1-6; D ambiguous. Germline CDR1 and CDR2: MNHNY and SVGAGI (reference sequence). The CDR3 is 12 amino acids. The germline V and J ends were trimmed by 5 bases and 14 bases, with 13 bases remaining between them.

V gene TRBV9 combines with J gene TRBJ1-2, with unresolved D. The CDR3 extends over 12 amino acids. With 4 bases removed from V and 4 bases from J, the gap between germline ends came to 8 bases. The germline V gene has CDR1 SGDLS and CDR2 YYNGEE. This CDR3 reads CASSPWTYGYTF. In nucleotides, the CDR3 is TGTGCCAGCAGCCCGTGGACCTATGGCTACACCTTC.

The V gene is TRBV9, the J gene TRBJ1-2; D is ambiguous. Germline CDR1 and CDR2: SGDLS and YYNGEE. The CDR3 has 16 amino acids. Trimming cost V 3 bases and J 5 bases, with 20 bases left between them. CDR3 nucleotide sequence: TGTGCCAGCAGCGCCTCAACCCAACCGACACCATATGGCTACACCTTC. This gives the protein CASSASTQPTPYGYTF.

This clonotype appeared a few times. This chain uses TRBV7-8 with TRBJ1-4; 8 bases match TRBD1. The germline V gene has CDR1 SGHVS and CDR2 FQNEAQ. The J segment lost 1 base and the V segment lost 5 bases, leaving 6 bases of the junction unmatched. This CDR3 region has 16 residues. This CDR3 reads CASSRTQGGTNEKLFF. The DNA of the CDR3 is TGTGCCAGCAGCAGGACACAGGGGGGAACTAATGAAAAACTGTTTTTT.

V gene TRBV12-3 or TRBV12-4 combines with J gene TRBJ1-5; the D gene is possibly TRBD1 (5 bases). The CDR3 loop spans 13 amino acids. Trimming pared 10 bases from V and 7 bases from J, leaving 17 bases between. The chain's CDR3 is CATSWDWGQPQHF. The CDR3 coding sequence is TGTGCCACCTCGTGGGACTGGGGACAGCCCCAGCATTTT.

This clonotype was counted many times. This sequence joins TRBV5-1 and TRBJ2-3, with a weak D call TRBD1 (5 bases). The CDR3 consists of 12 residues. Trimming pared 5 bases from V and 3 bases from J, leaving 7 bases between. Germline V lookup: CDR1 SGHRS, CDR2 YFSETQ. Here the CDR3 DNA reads TGCGCCAGCAGGGGGCAGACAGATACGCAGTATTTT. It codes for CASRGQTDTQYF.

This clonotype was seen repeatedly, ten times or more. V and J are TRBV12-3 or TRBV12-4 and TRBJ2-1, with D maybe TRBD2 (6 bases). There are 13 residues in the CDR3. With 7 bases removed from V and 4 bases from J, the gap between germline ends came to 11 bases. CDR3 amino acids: CASKEGDYNEQFF. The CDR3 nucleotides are TGTGCCAGCAAGGAGGGAGATTACAATGAGCAGTTCTTC.

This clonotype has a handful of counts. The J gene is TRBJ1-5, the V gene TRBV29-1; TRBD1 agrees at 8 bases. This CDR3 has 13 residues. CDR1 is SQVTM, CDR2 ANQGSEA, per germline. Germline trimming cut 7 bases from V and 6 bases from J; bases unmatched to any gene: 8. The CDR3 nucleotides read TGCAGCGCCTGGACAGGGCAGGGTCAGCCCCAGCATTTT. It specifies CSAWTGQGQPQHF.

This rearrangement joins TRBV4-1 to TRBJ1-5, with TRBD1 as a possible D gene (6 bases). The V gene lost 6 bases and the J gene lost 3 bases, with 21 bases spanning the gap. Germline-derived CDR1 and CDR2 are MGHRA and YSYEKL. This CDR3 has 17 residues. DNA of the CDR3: TGCGCCAGCAGTCCCCTACACTACACAGGGCACAATCAGCCCCAGCATTTT. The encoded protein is CASSPLHYTGHNQPQHF.